Each of the 12 T cell receptor beta chains below was sequenced from the same sample in a study of blood T cell repertoires in COVID-19. Clones were read by immunoSEQ multiplex PCR, and TCRdb kept only the in-frame ones, dropping some. The sample carries around 140,000 clones, around nine tenths recorded once. The source material was peripheral blood. The source is a woman aged 70-85 years with COVID-19, enrolled during active disease.

This clone was found once. The chain uses TRBV11-2 and TRBJ1-6; D not certain. The CDR3 loop spans 16 amino acids. Per the germline V gene, CDR1 is SGHAT and CDR2 is FQNNGV. Trimming shortened V by 7 bases and J by 0 bases, and 13 bases separated the two germline ends. The DNA for the CDR3 is TGTGCCAGCACCGCCCCCCCGAGCTCCTATAATTCACCCCTCCACTTT. Its translation: CASTAPPSSYNSPLHF.

The V call is TRBV27, the J call TRBJ1-4; D is uncertain. Germline V lookup: CDR1 MNHEY, CDR2 SMNVEV (reference sequence). V shed 4 bases and J shed 12 bases, with 15 bases lying between them. The CDR3 has 13 amino acids. The CDR3 here is CASSYGPGRELFF. As DNA, the CDR3 is TGTGCCAGCAGTTACGGACCCGGGCGGGAACTGTTTTTT.

The CDR3 region has the DNA TGTGCCAGCAACCCCCCAGGTCTCAATCAGCCCCAGCATTTT. It translates to CASNPPGLNQPQHF. The chain links TRBV2 to TRBJ1-5, with D hard to call. This CDR3 region has 14 residues. V was shortened by 7 bases and J by 3 bases, with 13 bases between the two germline ends. CDR1 and CDR2 from the germline V gene are SNHLY and FYNNEI. Using reference TRBV2 and TRBJ1-5 for the parts outside the CDR3, the full variable domain is EPEVTQTPSHQVTQMGQEVILRCVPISNHLYFYWYRQILGQKVEFLVSFYNNEISEKSEIFDDQFSVERPDGSNFTLKIRSTKLEDSAMYFCASNPPGLNQPQHFGDGTRLSIL.

The chain has TRBV11-1 and TRBJ1-1; no clear D. Germline V gene lookup returns CDR1 SGHAT and CDR2 FQDESV (reference sequence). The CDR3 is 15 amino acids. The V end was cut by 1 base, the J end by 0 bases, with 9 bases between. In DNA, the CDR3 is TGTGCCAGCAGCTTAGATCCGGGGATGAACACTGAAGCTTTCTTT. Encoded protein: CASSLDPGMNTEAFF.

This chain uses TRBV6-6 with TRBJ1-6; no definite D call. The germline V and J ends were trimmed by 4 bases and 7 bases, with 11 bases remaining between them. The germline CDR1 and CDR2 sequences are MNHNY and SVGAGI (reference sequence). The CDR3 consists of 14 residues. This CDR3 is CASSSGRENSPLHF. The CDR3, as DNA: TGTGCCAGCAGTTCTGGTAGGGAGAATTCACCCCTCCACTTT.

J is TRBJ1-1 and V is TRBV9, with 7 positions matching TRBD1. The CDR3 is made up of 17 amino acids. With V trimmed by 0 bases and J by 3 bases, 11 bases remained unmatched. Germline V gene lookup returns CDR1 SGDLS and CDR2 YYNGEE. The CDR3 sequence: CASSVAGRGLGDTEAFF. In DNA, the CDR3 is TGTGCCAGCAGCGTAGCTGGAAGGGGGCTAGGGGACACTGAAGCTTTCTTT.

CDR3 residues: CASSQPDRGREKLFF. Written as DNA, the CDR3 is TGCGCCAGCAGCCAACCCGACAGGGGGCGGGAAAAACTGTTTTTT. The chain carries TRBV4-1 and TRBJ1-4, with 10 bases lining up with TRBD1. This CDR3 comprises 15 residues. Germline V gene lookup returns CDR1 MGHRA and CDR2 YSYEKL. Trimming took 2 bases from V and 8 from J; bases not matched to a gene: 5.

This sequence joins TRBV18 and TRBJ1-5; D remains unclear. Germline CDR1 reads KGHSH; CDR2 reads LQKENI. Trimming removed 0 bases at V and 7 bases at J, with 16 bases between. CDR3 length: 16 residues. The DNA for the CDR3 is TGTGCCAGCTCACCACCGTCCGGCAAGACTGGGCAGCCCCAGCATTTT. Translated: CASSPPSGKTGQPQHF.

The chain employs TRBV19 and TRBJ2-5, with 9 bases aligning to TRBD2. The CDR3 covers 13 residues. V trimming: 8 bases; J trimming: 5 bases; junction bases outside the gene matches: 6. Germline CDR1 reads LNHDA; CDR2 reads SQIVND (reference sequence). The DNA for the CDR3 is TGTGCCAGTGGACGGACTAGCGAGGAGACCCAGTACTTC. It codes for CASGRTSEETQYF.

CDR3 in amino acids: CASSSTGQGGYEQYF. CDR3 sequence (DNA): TGTGCCAGCAGCTCTACGGGACAGGGTGGCTACGAGCAGTACTTC. The chain combines TRBV7-9 with TRBJ2-7; 9 positions agree with TRBD1. V shed 4 bases and J 3 bases; nucleotides not matched to a gene: 7. Germline CDR1 reads SEHNR; CDR2 reads FQNEAQ (reference sequence). This CDR3 contains 15 residues.

This clone was recorded once. J is TRBJ1-1 and V is TRBV28; D perhaps matches TRBD1 (6 bases). V was shortened by 3 bases and J by 5 bases, with 13 bases between the two germline ends. The length of the CDR3 is 14 residues. Germline CDR1 MDHEN, CDR2 SYDVKM. CDR3 in amino acids: CASSFARGWTEAFF. The CDR3 DNA sequence: TGTGCCAGCAGTTTTGCCAGGGGATGGACTGAAGCTTTCTTT.

CDR3 residues: CASSIGTGSTEAFF. The CDR3 DNA follows: TGTGCCAGTAGCATCGGGACAGGGAGCACTGAAGCTTTCTTT. This sequence joins TRBV2 and TRBJ1-1; TRBD1 matches 9 bases. The CDR3 is made up of 14 amino acids. Losses at the gene ends were 9 bases for V and 4 bases for J; bases not matched to a gene: 9. Germline V gives CDR1 SNHLY, CDR2 FYNNEI. Full variable domain (rest looked up from reference TRBV2 and TRBJ1-1): EPEVTQTPSHQVTQMGQEVILRCVPISNHLYFYWYRQILGQKVEFLVSFYNNEISEKSEIFDDQFSVERPDGSNFTLKIRSTKLEDSAMYFCASSIGTGSTEAFFGQGTRLTVV.